This T cell receptor (beta chain) was observed in a study of blood T cell repertoires in COVID-19. Generated by immunoSEQ multiplex PCR, the TCRdb table keeps only in-frame clones and is missing some. The sample has about 90,000 clones, approximately 90% seen once. V lost 5 bases to trimming and J lost 4 bases; unmatched junction nucleotides: 9. Germline CDR1 SGHTA, CDR2 FQGTGA. The CDR3 runs 15 residues. The clonotype comes from a human donor with active COVID-19. The donor label of this sample is uncertain. J is TRBJ1-2 and V is TRBV7-3, with 8 bases lining up with TRBD1. Sequenced material: peripheral blood. The CDR3 protein is CASSENDRGRYGYTF. In nucleotides, the CDR3 is TGTGCCAGCAGCGAAAACGACAGGGGCCGCTATGGCTACACCTTC.